This T cell receptor beta chain was found in a study of PD-1 blockade in mismatch repair-deficient tumors. The CDR3 totals 17 residues. Germline CDR1 MNHEY, CDR2 SMNVEV (reference sequence). Trimming removed 1 base from V and 2 bases from J, with 16 bases in between. Using immunoSEQ multiplex PCR, the repertoire was profiled, and TCRdb retains in-frame clones only, with some absent. The data hold under 150,000 clones, with about 86% observed a single time. V usage is TRBV27 and J usage is TRBJ2-3; TRBD2 is a possible D gene (6 bases). The receptor was isolated from an adult with mismatch repair-deficient cancer. Specimen: peripheral blood, collected 44 weeks after starting pembrolizumab. This CDR3 reads CASSLYGSPLSTDTQYF. The CDR3 nucleotides are TGTGCCAGCAGTTTATACGGGAGTCCCCTGTCCACAGATACGCAGTATTTT.